The rows below give T cell receptor beta chains drawn from one sample of a study of a mutant IDH1 vaccine in newly diagnosed glioma. Profiling relied on immunoSEQ multiplex PCR, and the TCRdb table lists in-frame clones only, not all of them. The sample contains around 50,000 clones, 85% to 90% of which appear only once. For these receptors, no antigen is known. The sample consisted of PBMCs, taken from a glioma patient whose treatment included an IDH1 peptide vaccine. The receptors stem from a woman in her 40s with glioma. CDR3s include the opening cysteine and the closing phenylalanine or tryptophan. The order of the fields is J gene, clone size, V gene, D gene, CDR3 DNA, CDR3 protein. The D gene is left open where the match is weak. Clone size is given for some rows only: seen once, a few or many times, or a class if the clone is expanded.

TRBJ1-4 - TRBV30 - TGTGCCTGGAGTGTGTCTGGAAATGAAAAACTGTTTTTT CAWSVSGNEKLFF
TRBJ2-3 - TRBV27 TRBD1 TGTGCCAGCAGTTCTTTATACAGGACAGGGGGCCTGACAGATACGCAGTATTTT CASSSLYRTGGLTDTQYF
TRBJ1-4 - TRBV5-4 - TGTGCCAGCAGCACAGAAGGTGGTAATGAAAAACTGTTTTTT CASSTEGGNEKLFF
TRBJ2-7 - TRBV10-2 TRBD2 TGCGCCAGCCTCCAAGGGGAGGGATCGGAGCAGTACTTC CASLQGEGSEQYF
TRBJ1-2 - TRBV2 - TGTGCCAGCAGGCCGGGACACCAATTTAACTATGGCTACACCTTC CASRPGHQFNYGYTF
TRBJ1-3 - TRBV20-1 TRBD1 TGCAGTGCTCGACAGGGGAACACCATATATTTT CSARQGNTIYF
TRBJ1-2 - TRBV7-9 TRBD1 TGTGCCAGCAGCCTGGGGACAGCCTATGGCTACACCTTC CASSLGTAYGYTF
TRBJ2-7 - TRBV19 - TGTGCCAGTAGTATGGTAGGGGGGTCTACCTACTACGAGCAGTACTTC CASSMVGGSTYYEQYF
TRBJ2-1 once TRBV2 TRBD1 TGTGCCAGCAGGCCGGGACAGGCCTACAATGAGCAGTTCTTC CASRPGQAYNEQFF
TRBJ1-3 once TRBV19 - TGTGCCAGTAAAGTGGGGCATACTGGAAACACCATATATTTT CASKVGHTGNTIYF
TRBJ2-7 once TRBV2 TRBD2 TGTGCCAGCAGTGACGGGACTAGCGTTCTCTACGAGCAGTACTTC CASSDGTSVLYEQYF
TRBJ2-5 - TRBV11-1 TRBD1 TGTGCCAGCAGCTTAGGGGACAGGGGAGAGACCCAGTACTTC CASSLGDRGETQYF
TRBJ1-1 - TRBV28 TRBD1 TGTGCCAGCAGTGCCGGGACAGGGTGGACTGAAGCTTTCTTT CASSAGTGWTEAFF
TRBJ1-1 - TRBV2 - TGTGCCGCGGCGGGGGTACTGAACACTGAAGCTTTCTTT CAAAGVLNTEAFF